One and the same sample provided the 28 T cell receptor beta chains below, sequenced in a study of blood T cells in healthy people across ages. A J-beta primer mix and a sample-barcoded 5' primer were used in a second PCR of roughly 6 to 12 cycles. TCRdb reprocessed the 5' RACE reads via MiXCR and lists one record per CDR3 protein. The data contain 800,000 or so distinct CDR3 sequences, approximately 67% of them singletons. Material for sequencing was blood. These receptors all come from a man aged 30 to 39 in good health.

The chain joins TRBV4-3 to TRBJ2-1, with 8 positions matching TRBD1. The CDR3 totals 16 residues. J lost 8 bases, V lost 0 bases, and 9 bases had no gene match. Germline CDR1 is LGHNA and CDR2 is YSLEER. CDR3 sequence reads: CASSQDLRDRGDEQFF. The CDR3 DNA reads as TGCGCCAGCAGCCAAGATCTTCGAGACAGGGGAGATGAGCAGTTCTTC.

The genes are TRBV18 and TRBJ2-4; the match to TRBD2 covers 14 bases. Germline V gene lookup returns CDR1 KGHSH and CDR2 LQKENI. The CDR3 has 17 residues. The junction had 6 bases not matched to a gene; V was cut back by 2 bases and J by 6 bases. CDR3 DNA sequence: TGTGCCAGCTCACCAGGACTAGCGGGGGGCCTGCGAAACATTCAGTACTTC. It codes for CASSPGLAGGLRNIQYF.

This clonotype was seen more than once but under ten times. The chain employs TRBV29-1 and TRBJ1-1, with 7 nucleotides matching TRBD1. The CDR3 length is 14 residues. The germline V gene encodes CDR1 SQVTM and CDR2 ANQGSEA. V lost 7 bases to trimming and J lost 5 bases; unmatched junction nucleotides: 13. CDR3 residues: CSAVDRVRGTEAFF. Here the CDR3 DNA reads TGCAGCGCCGTTGACAGGGTAAGGGGGACTGAAGCTTTCTTT. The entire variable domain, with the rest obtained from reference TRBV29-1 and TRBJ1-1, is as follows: SAVISQKPSRDICQRGTSLTIQCQVDSQVTMMFWYRQQPGQSLTLIATANQGSEATYESGFVIDKFPISRPNLTFSTLTVSNMSPEDSSIYLCSAVDRVRGTEAFFGQGTRLTVV.

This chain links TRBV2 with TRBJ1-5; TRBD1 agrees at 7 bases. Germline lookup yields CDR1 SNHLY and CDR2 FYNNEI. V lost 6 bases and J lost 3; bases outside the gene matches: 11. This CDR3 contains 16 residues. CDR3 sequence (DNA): TGTGCCAGCAGCGTCTCCGGGACAGCTATCAATCAGCCCCAGCATTTT. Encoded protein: CASSVSGTAINQPQHF.

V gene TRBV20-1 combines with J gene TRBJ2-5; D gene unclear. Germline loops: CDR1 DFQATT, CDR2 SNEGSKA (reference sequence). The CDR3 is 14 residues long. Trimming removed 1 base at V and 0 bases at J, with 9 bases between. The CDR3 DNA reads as TGCAGTGCTAGAGGACGCGACTACCAAGAGACCCAGTACTTC. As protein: CSARGRDYQETQYF.

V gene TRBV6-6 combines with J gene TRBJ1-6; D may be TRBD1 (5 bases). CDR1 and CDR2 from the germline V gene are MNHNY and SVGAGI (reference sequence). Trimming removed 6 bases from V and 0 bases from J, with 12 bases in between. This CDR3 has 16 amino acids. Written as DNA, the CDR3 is TGTGCCAGCAGAGAAGGGGCGAGCTCCTATAATTCACCCCTCCACTTT. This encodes CASREGASSYNSPLHF.

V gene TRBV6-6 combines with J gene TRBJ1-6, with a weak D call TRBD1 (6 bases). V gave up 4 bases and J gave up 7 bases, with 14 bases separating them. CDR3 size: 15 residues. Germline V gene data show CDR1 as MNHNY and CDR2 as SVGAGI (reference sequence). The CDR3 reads CASSSSAQGNSPLHF. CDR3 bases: TGTGCCAGCAGTTCCTCGGCCCAGGGGAATTCACCCCTCCACTTT.

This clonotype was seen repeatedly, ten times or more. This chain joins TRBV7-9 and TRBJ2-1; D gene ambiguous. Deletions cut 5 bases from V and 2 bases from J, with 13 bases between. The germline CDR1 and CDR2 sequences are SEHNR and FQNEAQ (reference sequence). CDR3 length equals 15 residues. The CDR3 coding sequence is TGTGCCAGCAGCGTCTACCGCGGCCCCTACAATGAGCAGTTCTTC. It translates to CASSVYRGPYNEQFF.

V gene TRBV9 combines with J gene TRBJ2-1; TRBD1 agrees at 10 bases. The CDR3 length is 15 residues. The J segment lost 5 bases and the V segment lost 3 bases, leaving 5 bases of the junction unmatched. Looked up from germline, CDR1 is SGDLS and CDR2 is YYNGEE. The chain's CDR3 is CASSGGGQGHNEQFF. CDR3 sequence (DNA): TGTGCCAGCAGCGGGGGGGGACAGGGGCACAATGAGCAGTTCTTC.

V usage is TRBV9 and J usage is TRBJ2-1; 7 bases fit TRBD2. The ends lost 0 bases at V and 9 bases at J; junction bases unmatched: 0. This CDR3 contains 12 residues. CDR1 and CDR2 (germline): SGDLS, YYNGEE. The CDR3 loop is CASSVGGGEQFF. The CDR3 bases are TGTGCCAGCAGCGTAGGGGGGGGTGAGCAGTTCTTC.

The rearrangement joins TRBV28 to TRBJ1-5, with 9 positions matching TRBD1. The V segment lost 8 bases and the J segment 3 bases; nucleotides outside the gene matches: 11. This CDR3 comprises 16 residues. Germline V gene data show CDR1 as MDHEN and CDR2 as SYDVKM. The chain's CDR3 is CASLTVRTGVNQPQHF. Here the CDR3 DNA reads TGTGCCAGCCTCACCGTCAGGACAGGGGTCAATCAGCCCCAGCATTTT.

The DNA of the CDR3 is TGTGCCAGCCTCCTGCGACTAGCCCTCGGGAATGAGCAGTTCTTC. As protein: CASLLRLALGNEQFF. The V and J genes are TRBV2 and TRBJ2-1; 7 bases fit TRBD2. The J segment lost 7 bases and the V segment lost 8 bases, leaving 14 bases of the junction unmatched. The CDR3 loop spans 15 amino acids. CDR1 SNHLY and CDR2 FYNNEI come from the germline V gene.

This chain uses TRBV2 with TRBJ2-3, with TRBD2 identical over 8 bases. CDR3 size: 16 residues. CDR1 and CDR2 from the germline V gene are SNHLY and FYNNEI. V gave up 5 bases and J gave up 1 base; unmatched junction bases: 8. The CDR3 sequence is CASSFTSGGGTDTQYF. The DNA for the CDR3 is TGTGCCAGCAGTTTCACTAGCGGAGGCGGCACAGATACGCAGTATTTT.

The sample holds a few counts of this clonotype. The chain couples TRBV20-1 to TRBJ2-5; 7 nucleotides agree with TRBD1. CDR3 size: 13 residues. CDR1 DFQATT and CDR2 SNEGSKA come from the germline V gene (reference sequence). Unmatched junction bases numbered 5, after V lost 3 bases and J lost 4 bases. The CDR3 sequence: CSASKGAGETQYF. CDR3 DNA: TGCAGTGCTAGCAAGGGGGCCGGAGAGACCCAGTACTTC.

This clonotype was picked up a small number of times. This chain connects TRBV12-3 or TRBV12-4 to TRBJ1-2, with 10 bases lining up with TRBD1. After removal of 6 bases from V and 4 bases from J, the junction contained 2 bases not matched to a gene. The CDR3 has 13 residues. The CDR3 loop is CASSRTGGYGYTF. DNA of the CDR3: TGTGCCAGCAGCAGGACAGGGGGCTATGGCTACACCTTC.

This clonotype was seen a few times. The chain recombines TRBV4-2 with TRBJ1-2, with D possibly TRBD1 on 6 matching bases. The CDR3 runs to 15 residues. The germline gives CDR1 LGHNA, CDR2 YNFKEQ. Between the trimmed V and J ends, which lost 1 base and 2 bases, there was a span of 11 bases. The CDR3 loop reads CASSQGGGRNYGYTF. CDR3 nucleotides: TGTGCCAGCAGCCAAGGAGGGGGAAGGAACTATGGCTACACCTTC.

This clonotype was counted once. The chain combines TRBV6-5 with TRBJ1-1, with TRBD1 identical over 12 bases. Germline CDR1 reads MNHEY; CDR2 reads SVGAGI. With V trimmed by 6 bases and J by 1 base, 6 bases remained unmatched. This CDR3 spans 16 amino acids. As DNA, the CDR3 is TGTGCCAGCAGCACCCGGGACAGGGGGCCGAACACTGAAGCTTTCTTT. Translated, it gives CASSTRDRGPNTEAFF.

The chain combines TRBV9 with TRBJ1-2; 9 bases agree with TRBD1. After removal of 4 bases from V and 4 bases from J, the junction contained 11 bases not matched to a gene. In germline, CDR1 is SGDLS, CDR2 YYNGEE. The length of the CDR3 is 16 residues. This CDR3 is CASSPPGQGSSYGYTF. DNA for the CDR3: TGTGCCAGCAGCCCCCCGGGACAGGGAAGCAGCTATGGCTACACCTTC.

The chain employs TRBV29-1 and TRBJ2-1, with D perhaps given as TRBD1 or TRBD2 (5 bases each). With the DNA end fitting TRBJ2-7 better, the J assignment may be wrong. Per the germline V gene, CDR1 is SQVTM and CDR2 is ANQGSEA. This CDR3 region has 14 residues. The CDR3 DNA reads TGCAGCGCCCATGGGACCGCTAGGCCCTACGAGCAGTACTTC. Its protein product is CSAHGTARPYEQYF.

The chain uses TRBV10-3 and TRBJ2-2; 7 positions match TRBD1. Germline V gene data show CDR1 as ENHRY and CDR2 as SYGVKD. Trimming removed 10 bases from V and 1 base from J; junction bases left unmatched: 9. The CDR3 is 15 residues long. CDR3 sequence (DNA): TGTGCCACCACCCACGGGACAGAGAACACCGGGGAGCTGTTTTTT. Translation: CATTHGTENTGELFF.

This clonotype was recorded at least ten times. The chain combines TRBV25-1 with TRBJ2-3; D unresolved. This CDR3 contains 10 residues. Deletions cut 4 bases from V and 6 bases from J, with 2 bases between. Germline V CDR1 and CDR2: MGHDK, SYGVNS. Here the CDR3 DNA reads TGTGCCAGCAGTGCGGATACGCAGTATTTT. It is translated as CASSADTQYF.

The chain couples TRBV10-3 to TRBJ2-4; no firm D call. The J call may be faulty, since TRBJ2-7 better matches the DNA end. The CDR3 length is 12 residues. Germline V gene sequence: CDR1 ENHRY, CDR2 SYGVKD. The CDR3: CAISAGEYEQYF. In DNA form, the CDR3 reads TGTGCCATCAGTGCTGGGGAATACGAGCAGTACTTC.

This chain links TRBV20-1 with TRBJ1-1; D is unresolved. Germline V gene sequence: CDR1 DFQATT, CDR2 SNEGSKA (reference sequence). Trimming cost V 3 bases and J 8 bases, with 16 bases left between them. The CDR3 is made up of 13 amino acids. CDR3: CSASDGLIREAFF. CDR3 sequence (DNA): TGCAGTGCTAGCGACGGCCTCATCCGCGAAGCTTTCTTT.

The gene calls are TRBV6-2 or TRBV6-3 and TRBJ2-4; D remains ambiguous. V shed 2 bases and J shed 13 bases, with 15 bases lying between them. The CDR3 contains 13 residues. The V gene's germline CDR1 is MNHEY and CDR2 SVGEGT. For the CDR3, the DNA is TGTGCCAGCAGTTACCACATCGGCTACGGGCAGTACTTC. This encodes CASSYHIGYGQYF.

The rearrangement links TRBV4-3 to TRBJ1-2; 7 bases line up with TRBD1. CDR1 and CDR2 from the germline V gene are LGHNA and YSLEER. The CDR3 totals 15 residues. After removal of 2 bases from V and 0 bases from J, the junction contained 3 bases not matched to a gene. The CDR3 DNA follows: TGCGCCAGCAGCCAAACAGGGGTCTCTAACTATGGCTACACCTTC. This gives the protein CASSQTGVSNYGYTF.

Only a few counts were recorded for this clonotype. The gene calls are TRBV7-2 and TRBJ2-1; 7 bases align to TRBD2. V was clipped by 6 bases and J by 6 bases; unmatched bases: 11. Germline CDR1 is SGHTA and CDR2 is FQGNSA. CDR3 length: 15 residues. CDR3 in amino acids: CASRKMGGDRNEQFF. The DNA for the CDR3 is TGTGCCAGCAGGAAGATGGGGGGGGATCGCAATGAGCAGTTCTTC.

The chain's CDR3 is CASSLNSGGLQETQYF. CDR3 sequence (DNA): TGTGCCAGCAGCTTAAATAGCGGGGGACTTCAAGAGACCCAGTACTTC. The rearrangement links TRBV11-2 to TRBJ2-5; TRBD2 agrees at 9 bases. After removal of 2 bases from V and 2 bases from J, the junction contained 6 bases not matched to a gene. The CDR3 spans 16 residues. The germline V gene encodes CDR1 SGHAT and CDR2 FQNNGV.

The CDR3 loop reads CASSPGGGAREQFF. DNA for the CDR3: TGTGCCAGCAGCCCTGGCGGGGGGGCCCGTGAGCAGTTCTTC. The chain employs TRBV12-3 or TRBV12-4 and TRBJ2-1; TRBD2 aligns across 9 bases. V was pared by 6 bases and J by 9 bases, with 9 bases of the junction left unmatched. This CDR3 contains 14 residues.